Shown below are 8 T cell receptor beta chains from a single sample sequenced in a study of cytomegalovirus exposure and HLA in healthy donors. Both 60 Vbeta primers and 13 Jbeta primers went into the PCR. Data came from immunoSEQ multiplex PCR; TCRdb stores just in-frame clones and leaves some out. The repertoire holds about 140,000 clones, with over 70% as singletons. Sequences were obtained from PBMCs. The receptor source for this set is a woman in her thirties or forties in good health and CMV-seronegative.

The CDR3 spells CASSGDSPPLHF. In DNA form, the CDR3 reads TGTGCCAGCAGTGGAGACAGCCCGCCCCTCCACTTT. This chain links TRBV2 with TRBJ1-6; D might be TRBD1 (5 bases). CDR3 length: 12 residues. With 4 bases removed from V and 13 bases from J, the gap between germline ends came to 11 bases. The germline gives CDR1 SNHLY, CDR2 FYNNEI.

CDR3 residues: CASSSRTDLTGELFF. The CDR3 DNA reads as TGTGCCAGCAGCTCCCGGACAGATCTGACCGGGGAGCTGTTTTTT. The chain recombines TRBV7-9 with TRBJ2-2; weak D call: TRBD1 (6 bases). The CDR3 spans 15 residues. Germline V gene data show CDR1 as SEHNR and CDR2 as FQNEAQ (reference sequence). The V end lost 4 bases, the J end lost 5 bases, and 14 bases lay between the germline ends.

The V call is TRBV25-1, the J call TRBJ2-1, with TRBD1 identical over 7 bases. Germline V lookup: CDR1 MGHDK, CDR2 SYGVNS. V was pared by 3 bases and J by 4 bases, with 9 bases of the junction left unmatched. CDR3 length: 16 amino acids. CDR3 protein: CASSDRDRVLYNEQFF. As DNA, the CDR3 is TGTGCCAGCAGTGACCGAGACAGGGTTCTTTACAATGAGCAGTTCTTC. Using reference TRBV25-1 and TRBJ2-1 for the parts outside the CDR3, the full variable domain is EADIYQTPRYLVIGTGKKITLECSQTMGHDKMYWYQQDPGMELHLIHYSYGVNSTEKGDLSSESTVSRIRTEHFPLTLESARPSHTSQYLCASSDRDRVLYNEQFFGPGTRLTVL.

J is TRBJ2-6 and V is TRBV30, with D perhaps matching TRBD1 (5 bases). Trimming cost V 3 bases and J 0 bases, with 18 bases left between them. Germline CDR1 reads GTSNPN; CDR2 reads SVGIG (reference sequence). There are 18 residues in the CDR3. The CDR3: CAWSSPGFLSSGANVLTF. Here the CDR3 DNA reads TGTGCCTGGAGCTCCCCAGGGTTTTTAAGCTCTGGGGCCAACGTCCTGACTTTC. The complete variable domain, with remaining parts taken from reference TRBV30 and TRBJ2-6, reads SQTIHQWPATLVQPVGSPLSLECTVEGTSNPNLYWYRQAAGRGLQLLFYSVGIGQISSEVPQNLSASRPQDRQFILSSKKLLLSDSGFYLCAWSSPGFLSSGANVLTFGAGSRLTVL.

This chain uses TRBV29-1 with TRBJ2-5; no reliable D call. Looked up from germline, CDR1 is SQVTM and CDR2 is ANQGSEA. V was pared by 6 bases and J by 5 bases, with 16 bases between. The CDR3 runs 13 residues. CDR3 sequence reads: CSVHRVGAETQYF. The CDR3, as DNA: TGCAGCGTCCATCGTGTCGGAGCGGAGACCCAGTACTTC. Supplemented by reference TRBV29-1 and TRBJ2-5, the full variable domain reads SAVISQKPSRDICQRGTSLTIQCQVDSQVTMMFWYRQQPGQSLTLIATANQGSEATYESGFVIDKFPISRPNLTFSTLTVSNMSPEDSSIYLCSVHRVGAETQYFGPGTRLLVL.

The chain links TRBV2 to TRBJ1-2; perhaps TRBD1 as D (5 bases). The CDR3 consists of 15 residues. V was shortened by 6 bases and J by 3 bases, with 17 bases between the two germline ends. From germline, CDR1 is SNHLY and CDR2 FYNNEI. CDR3 amino acids: CASRGPGVIDYGYTF. The CDR3 bases are TGTGCCAGCAGGGGGCCGGGAGTAATTGACTATGGCTACACCTTC.

This clone was seen a handful of times. This chain links TRBV19 with TRBJ1-5; 10 bases fit TRBD1. The junction had 9 bases not matched to a gene; V was cut back by 7 bases and J by 0 bases. The germline V gene encodes CDR1 LNHDA and CDR2 SQIVND (reference sequence). The CDR3 covers 17 residues. The chain's CDR3 is CASTLQTGGLSNQPQHF. The CDR3 nucleotides are TGTGCCAGTACCCTGCAGACAGGGGGCCTTAGCAATCAGCCCCAGCATTTT.

The J gene is TRBJ2-1, the V gene TRBV19; 7 bases fit TRBD1. V dropped 1 base and J dropped 4; count of bases not matched to a gene: 4. The CDR3 has 15 amino acids. Germline CDR1 is LNHDA and CDR2 is SQIVND (reference sequence). The CDR3 nucleotides read TGTGCCAGTAGTATAGGAGACAGGGCTTACAATGAGCAGTTCTTC. Amino acid sequence: CASSIGDRAYNEQFF. Supplemented by reference TRBV19 and TRBJ2-1, the full variable domain reads DGGITQSPKYLFRKEGQNVTLSCEQNLNHDAMYWYRQDPGQGLRLIYYSQIVNDFQKGDIAEGYSVSREKKESFPLTVTSAQKNPTAFYLCASSIGDRAYNEQFFGPGTRLTVL.